The 17 T cell receptor beta chains listed next were all sequenced from one sample in a study of identical twins. TCRdb itself ran the 5' RACE reads through MiXCR, one entry per CDR3 protein. The sample shows under 900,000 distinct CDR3 sequences, approximately 13% of them seen only once. These data also formed part of another study, on yellow fever vaccine responses in identical twins.

Sequenced input: PBMCs. The source of these receptors is a woman younger than 30 in good health.

The V call is TRBV7-9, the J call TRBJ2-5; TRBD1 matches 8 bases. V trimming: 6 bases; J trimming: 4 bases; junction bases outside the gene matches: 13. This CDR3 is 16 amino acids long. CDR1 is SEHNR, CDR2 FQNEAQ, per germline (reference sequence). The CDR3 DNA reads as TGTGCCAGCAGACCAAGGACAGGGTGGGGTAGAGAGACCCAGTACTTC. Its translation: CASRPRTGWGRETQYF. The full variable domain, its missing parts supplied by reference TRBV7-9 and TRBJ2-5, is DTGVSQNPRHKITKRGQNVTFRCDPISEHNRLYWYRQTLGQGPEFLTYFQNEAQLEKSRLLSDRFSAERPKGSFSTLEIQRTEQGDSAMYLCASRPRTGWGRETQYFGPGTRLLVL.

This clonotype was seen repeatedly, ten times or more. This chain uses TRBV10-3 with TRBJ2-5; TRBD2 matches 10 bases. Germline V lookup: CDR1 ENHRY, CDR2 SYGVKD. The V segment lost 3 bases and the J segment 3 bases; nucleotides outside the gene matches: 1. The CDR3 consists of 14 residues. The DNA of the CDR3 is TGTGCCATCAGTGATCTAGCGGGGGAAGAGACCCAGTACTTC. This codes for CAISDLAGEETQYF.

The genes are TRBV15 and TRBJ2-4; D ambiguous. The CDR3 loop spans 18 amino acids. Germline-derived CDR1 and CDR2 are LNHNV and YYDKDF (reference sequence). The ends were cut back, 3 bases at V and 0 bases at J, with 18 bases in the middle. The CDR3 sequence: CATSRGFSAWEAKNIQYF. The DNA of the CDR3 is TGTGCCACCAGCAGGGGGTTTTCGGCATGGGAAGCCAAAAACATTCAGTACTTC.

This clonotype occurred many times. Written as DNA, the CDR3 is TGCAGTGCTAGAGATCCGGCAGGGCTGGAGACCCAGTACTTC. This encodes CSARDPAGLETQYF. The V call is TRBV20-1, the J call TRBJ2-5, with TRBD1 as a possible D gene (5 bases). The CDR3 length is 14 residues. The ends were cut back, 0 bases at V and 5 bases at J, with 13 bases in the middle. Germline values: CDR1 DFQATT, CDR2 SNEGSKA (reference sequence).

This clonotype was observed a few times. This chain uses TRBV12-3 or TRBV12-4 with TRBJ2-5, with 16 nucleotides matching TRBD2. This CDR3 contains 16 residues. V dropped 5 bases and J dropped 5; count of bases not matched to a gene: 5. DNA for the CDR3: TGTGCCAGCAGTACCGGGACTAGCGGGAGGGGGGAGACCCAGTACTTC. Protein: CASSTGTSGRGETQYF.

This chain uses TRBV10-1 with TRBJ2-3, with 9 bases fitting TRBD2. CDR3 length equals 16 residues. V was clipped by 2 bases and J by 4 bases; unmatched bases: 7. Germline V CDR1 and CDR2: WNHNN, SYGVQD (reference sequence). The CDR3 spells CASSEMVAGASDTQYF. The DNA of the CDR3 is TGCGCCAGCAGTGAGATGGTAGCGGGAGCGTCAGATACGCAGTATTTT.

This clonotype was observed a few times. The genes are TRBV20-1 and TRBJ2-7; 11 positions agree with TRBD2. In germline, CDR1 is DFQATT, CDR2 SNEGSKA (reference sequence). The trim removed 6 bases at V and 4 bases at J, leaving 8 bases unmatched. The CDR3 has 14 amino acids. CDR3 protein: CSATRTSGSYEQYF. As DNA, the CDR3 is TGCAGTGCAACGAGAACTAGCGGGAGTTACGAGCAGTACTTC.

The chain combines TRBV11-2 with TRBJ2-7; 7 bases fit TRBD1. The CDR3 has 15 amino acids. Losses at the gene ends were 6 bases for V and 4 bases for J; bases not matched to a gene: 12. Germline lookup yields CDR1 SGHAT and CDR2 FQNNGV. The CDR3 DNA reads as TGTGCCAGCAGGAGGAACATCGGGACAGAGTACGAGCAGTACTTC. Translated: CASRRNIGTEYEQYF.

The genes are TRBV14 and TRBJ2-3; D is undetermined. The CDR3 is 14 residues long. The germline gives CDR1 SGHDN, CDR2 FVKESK. Trimming left V 5 bases short and J 3 bases short, with 12 bases between. DNA for the CDR3: TGTGCCAGCAGCTCTAACGTTCGGACAGATACGCAGTATTTT. This gives the protein CASSSNVRTDTQYF.

This chain links TRBV10-3 with TRBJ2-7; 10 bases are a match to TRBD1. The CDR3 loop spans 15 amino acids. Germline CDR1 ENHRY, CDR2 SYGVKD. The J segment lost 3 bases and the V segment lost 0 bases, leaving 2 bases of the junction unmatched. The CDR3 region is CAISESRDRGYEQYF. The DNA of the CDR3 is TGTGCCATCAGTGAGTCGCGGGACAGGGGCTACGAGCAGTACTTC.

This clonotype has just a few counts. The rearrangement joins TRBV12-3 or TRBV12-4 to TRBJ2-7; TRBD1 is a possible D gene (7 bases). The CDR3 runs 14 residues. V was cut by 3 bases and J by 3 bases, with 12 bases left in between. Here the CDR3 reads CASSFAGGLYEQYF. Written as DNA, the CDR3 is TGTGCCAGCAGTTTTGCAGGGGGACTCTACGAGCAGTACTTC.

As for this clonotype: One end of the junction does not line up with germline, which may come from a read error. The rearrangement joins TRBV3-1 to TRBJ1-1; 7 bases line up with TRBD1. CDR3 length equals 15 residues. Germline V gene sequence: CDR1 LGHDT, CDR2 YNNKEL (reference sequence). This CDR3 reads CACSQAWTGYTEAFF. CDR3 DNA: TGTGCCTGCAGCCAAGCTTGGACAGGTTACACTGAAGCTTTCTTT.

This clonotype has at least ten counts. This chain connects TRBV12-3 or TRBV12-4 to TRBJ1-5; D unclear. This CDR3 comprises 14 residues. V was clipped by 3 bases and J by 5 bases, with 11 bases between them. The DNA of the CDR3 is TGTGCCAGCAGTTTCTCCCAGCGGTATCAGCCCCAGCATTTT. The encoded protein is CASSFSQRYQPQHF.

J is TRBJ2-1 and V is TRBV11-2; 7 positions match TRBD2. Unmatched junction bases numbered 6, after V lost 4 bases and J lost 9 bases. The CDR3 is 13 residues long. Germline CDR1 is SGHAT and CDR2 is FQNNGV. In nucleotides, the CDR3 is TGTGCCAGCAGCTCCGAGGAGCGGGGTGAGCAGTTCTTC. Its protein product is CASSSEERGEQFF. The variable domain in full, completed from reference TRBV11-2 and TRBJ2-1, reads EAGVAQSPRYKIIEKRQSVAFWCNPISGHATLYWYQQILGQGPKLLIQFQNNGVVDDSQLPKDRFSAERLKGVDSTLKIQPAKLEDSAVYLCASSSEERGEQFFGPGTRLTVL.

The chain links TRBV20-1 to TRBJ1-2; a possible D gene is TRBD1 (5 bases). CDR1 and CDR2 from the germline V gene are DFQATT and SNEGSKA (reference sequence). The CDR3 spans 12 residues. V was clipped by 4 bases and J by 6 bases, with 12 bases between them. The CDR3 DNA reads TGCAGTGCTAAGCTTTCAGGGAATGGCTACACCTTC. It yields the protein CSAKLSGNGYTF.

This clonotype was detected only a few times. The chain couples TRBV7-3 to TRBJ2-1, with D possibly TRBD2 on 6 matching bases. The CDR3 is 17 amino acids. Per the germline V gene, CDR1 is SGHTA and CDR2 is FQGTGA. V gave up 1 base and J gave up 2 bases, with 15 bases separating them. The CDR3, as DNA: TGTGCCAGCAGCTTAATGAGTGGAGGGCAGGCCTACAATGAGCAGTTCTTC. This codes for CASSLMSGGQAYNEQFF.

The chain links TRBV24-1 to TRBJ1-5; D is possibly TRBD1 (6 bases). The V gene's germline CDR1 is KGHDR and CDR2 SFDVKD. The CDR3 consists of 13 residues. Trimming took 4 bases from V and 6 from J, leaving 9 bases between them. DNA for the CDR3: TGTGCCACCAGTGAGTCAGGGGTTCAGCCCCAGCATTTT. This codes for CATSESGVQPQHF.